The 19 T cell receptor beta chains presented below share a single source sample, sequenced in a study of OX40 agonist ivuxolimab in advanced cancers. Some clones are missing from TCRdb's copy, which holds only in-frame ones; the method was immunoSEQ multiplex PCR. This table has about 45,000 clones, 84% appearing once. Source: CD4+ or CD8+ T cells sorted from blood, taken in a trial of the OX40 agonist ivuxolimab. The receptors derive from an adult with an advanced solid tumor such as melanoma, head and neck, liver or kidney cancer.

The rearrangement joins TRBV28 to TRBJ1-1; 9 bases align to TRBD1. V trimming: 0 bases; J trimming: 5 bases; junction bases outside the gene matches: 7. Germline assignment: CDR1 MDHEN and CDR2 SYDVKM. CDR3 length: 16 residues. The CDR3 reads CASSLWGTGTETEAFF. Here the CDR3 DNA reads TGTGCCAGCAGTTTATGGGGGACAGGGACGGAAACTGAAGCTTTCTTT.

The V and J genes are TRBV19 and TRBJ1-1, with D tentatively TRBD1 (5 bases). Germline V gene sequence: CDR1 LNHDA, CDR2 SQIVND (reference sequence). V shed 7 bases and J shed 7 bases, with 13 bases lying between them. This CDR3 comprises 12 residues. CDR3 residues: CASTSRGGEAFF. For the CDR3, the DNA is TGTGCCAGTACCTCCCGGGGCGGTGAAGCTTTCTTT.

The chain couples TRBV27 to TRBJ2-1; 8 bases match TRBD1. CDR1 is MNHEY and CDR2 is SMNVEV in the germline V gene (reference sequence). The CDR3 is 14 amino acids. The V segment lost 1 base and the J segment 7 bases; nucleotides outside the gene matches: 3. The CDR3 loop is CASSLWQGANEQFF. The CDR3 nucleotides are TGTGCCAGCAGTTTATGGCAGGGGGCTAATGAGCAGTTCTTC.

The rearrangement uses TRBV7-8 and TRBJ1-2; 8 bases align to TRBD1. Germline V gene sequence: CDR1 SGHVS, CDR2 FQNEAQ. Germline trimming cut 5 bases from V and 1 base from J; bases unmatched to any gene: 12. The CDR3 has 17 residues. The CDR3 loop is CASSPGTGLPYNYGYTF. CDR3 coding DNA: TGTGCCAGCAGCCCAGGGACAGGTCTTCCCTATAACTATGGCTACACCTTC. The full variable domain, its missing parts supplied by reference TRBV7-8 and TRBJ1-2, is GAGVSQSPRYKVAKRGQDVALRCDPISGHVSLFWYQQALGQGPEFLTYFQNEAQLDKSGLPSDRFFAERPEGSVSTLKIQRTQQEDSAVYLCASSPGTGLPYNYGYTFGSGTRLTVV.

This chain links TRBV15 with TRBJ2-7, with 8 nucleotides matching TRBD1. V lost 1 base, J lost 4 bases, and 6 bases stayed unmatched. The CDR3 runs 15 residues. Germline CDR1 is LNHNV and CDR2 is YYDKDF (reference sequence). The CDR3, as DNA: TGTGCCACCAGCAGAGCCGGACAGGGATTGTACGAGCAGTACTTC. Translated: CATSRAGQGLYEQYF.

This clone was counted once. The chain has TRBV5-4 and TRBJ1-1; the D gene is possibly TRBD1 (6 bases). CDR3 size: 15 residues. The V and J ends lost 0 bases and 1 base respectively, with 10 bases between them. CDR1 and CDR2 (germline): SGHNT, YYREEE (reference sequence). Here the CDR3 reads CASSLAGAANTEAFF. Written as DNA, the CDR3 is TGTGCCAGCAGCTTGGCGGGGGCGGCGAACACTGAAGCTTTCTTT.

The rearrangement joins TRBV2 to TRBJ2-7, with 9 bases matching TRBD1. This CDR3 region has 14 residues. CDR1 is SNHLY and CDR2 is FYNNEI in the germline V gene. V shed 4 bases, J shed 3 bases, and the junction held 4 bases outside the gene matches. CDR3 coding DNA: TGTGCCAGCAGTGCCTGGGACAGGGACTACGAGCAGTACTTC. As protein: CASSAWDRDYEQYF.

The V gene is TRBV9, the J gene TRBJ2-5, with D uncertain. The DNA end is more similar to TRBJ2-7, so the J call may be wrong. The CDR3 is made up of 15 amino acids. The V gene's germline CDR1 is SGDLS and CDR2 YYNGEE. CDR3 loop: CASSVGQGLAYEQYF. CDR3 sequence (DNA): TGTGCCAGCAGCGTCGGGCAAGGGCTAGCCTACGAGCAGTACTTC.

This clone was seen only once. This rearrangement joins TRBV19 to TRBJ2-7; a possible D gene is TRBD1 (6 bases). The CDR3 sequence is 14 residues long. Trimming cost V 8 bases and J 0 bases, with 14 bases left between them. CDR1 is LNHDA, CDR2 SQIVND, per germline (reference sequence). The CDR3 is CASAETGGSYEQYF. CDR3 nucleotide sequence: TGTGCCAGTGCCGAGACAGGAGGCTCCTACGAGCAGTACTTC. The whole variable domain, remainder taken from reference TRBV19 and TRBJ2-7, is DGGITQSPKYLFRKEGQNVTLSCEQNLNHDAMYWYRQDPGQGLRLIYYSQIVNDFQKGDIAEGYSVSREKKESFPLTVTSAQKNPTAFYLCASAETGGSYEQYFGPGTRLTVT.

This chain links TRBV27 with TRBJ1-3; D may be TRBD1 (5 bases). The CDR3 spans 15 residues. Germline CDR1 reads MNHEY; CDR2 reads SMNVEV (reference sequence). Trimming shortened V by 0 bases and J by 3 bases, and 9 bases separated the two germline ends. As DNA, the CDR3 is TGTGCCAGCAGTTTATCCCCGGGGGGTGGAAACACCATATATTTT. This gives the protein CASSLSPGGGNTIYF.

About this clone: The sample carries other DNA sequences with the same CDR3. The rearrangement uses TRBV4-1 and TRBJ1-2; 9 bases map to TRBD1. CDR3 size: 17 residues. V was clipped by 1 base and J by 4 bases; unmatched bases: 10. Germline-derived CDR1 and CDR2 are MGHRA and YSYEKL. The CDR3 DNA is TGCGCCAGCAGCCAAGGATTCGCCAGGACAGGGGTCTATGGCTACACCTTC. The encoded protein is CASSQGFARTGVYGYTF.

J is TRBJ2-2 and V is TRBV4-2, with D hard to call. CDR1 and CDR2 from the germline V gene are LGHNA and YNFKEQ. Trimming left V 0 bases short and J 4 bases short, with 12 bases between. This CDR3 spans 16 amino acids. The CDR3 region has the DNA TGTGCCAGCAGCCAAGAAATGCGACCACTCACCGGGGAGCTGTTTTTT. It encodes CASSQEMRPLTGELFF.

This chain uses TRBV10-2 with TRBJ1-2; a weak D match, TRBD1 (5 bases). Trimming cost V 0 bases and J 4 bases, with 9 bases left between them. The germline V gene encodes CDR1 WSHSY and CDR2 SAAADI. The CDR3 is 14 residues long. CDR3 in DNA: TGCGCCAGCAGTGAGTCGGGACTGACCTATGGCTACACCTTC. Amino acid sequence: CASSESGLTYGYTF.

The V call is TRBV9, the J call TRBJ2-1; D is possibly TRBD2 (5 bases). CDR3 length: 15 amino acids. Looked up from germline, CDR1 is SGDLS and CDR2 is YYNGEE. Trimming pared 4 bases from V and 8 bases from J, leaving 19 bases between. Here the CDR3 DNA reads TGTGCCAGCAGCCCGTCTTCGAGGGTGGGCGATGAGCAGTTCTTC. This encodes CASSPSSRVGDEQFF. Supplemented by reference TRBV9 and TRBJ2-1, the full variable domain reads DSGVTQTPKHLITATGQRVTLRCSPRSGDLSVYWYQQSLDQGLQFLIQYYNGEERAKGNILERFSAQQFPDLHSELNLSSLELGDSALYFCASSPSSRVGDEQFFGPGTRLTVL.

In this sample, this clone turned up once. The CDR3 sequence: CASAGASTDTQYF. DNA of the CDR3: TGTGCCAGCGCGGGGGCTAGCACAGATACGCAGTATTTT. The genes are TRBV7-3 and TRBJ2-3, with a possible D match to TRBD2 (7 bases). Germline CDR1 and CDR2: SGHTA and FQGTGA. V lost 8 bases and J 0 bases, leaving 9 bases between the germline ends. The CDR3 is made up of 13 amino acids.

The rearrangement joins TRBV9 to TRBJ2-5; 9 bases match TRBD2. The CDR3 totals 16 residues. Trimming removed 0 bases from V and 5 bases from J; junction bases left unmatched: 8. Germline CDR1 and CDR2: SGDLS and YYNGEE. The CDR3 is CASSVAGRGGDETQYF. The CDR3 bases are TGTGCCAGCAGCGTAGCGGGGCGGGGGGGCGATGAGACCCAGTACTTC.

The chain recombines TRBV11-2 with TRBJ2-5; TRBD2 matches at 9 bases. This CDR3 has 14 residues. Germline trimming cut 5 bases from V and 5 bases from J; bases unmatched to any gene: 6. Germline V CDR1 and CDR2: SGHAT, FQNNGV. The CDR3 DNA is TGTGCCAGCAGCCCGAAGCGGGAGGAGGAGACCCAGTACTTC. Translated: CASSPKREEETQYF.

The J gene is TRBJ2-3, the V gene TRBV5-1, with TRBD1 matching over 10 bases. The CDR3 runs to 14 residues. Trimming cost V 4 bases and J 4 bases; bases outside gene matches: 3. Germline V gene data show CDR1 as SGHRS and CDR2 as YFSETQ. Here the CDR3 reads CASSQGQGPDTQYF. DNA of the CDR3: TGCGCCAGCAGCCAGGGACAGGGGCCAGATACGCAGTATTTT.

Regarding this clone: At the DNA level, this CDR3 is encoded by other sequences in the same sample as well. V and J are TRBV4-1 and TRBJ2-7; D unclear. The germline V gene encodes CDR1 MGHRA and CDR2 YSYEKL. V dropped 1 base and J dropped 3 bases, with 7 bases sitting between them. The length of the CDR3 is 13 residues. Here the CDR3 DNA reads TGCGCCAGCAGCCAAGCCCCGGGCTACGAGCAGTACTTC. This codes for CASSQAPGYEQYF.